This record concerns one T cell receptor beta chain sequence. As yet, its antigen is unknown. These data belong to a study of T cell responses to AZD1222 COVID-19 vaccine. Findings of the study overall: Sampling captured repertoires only after the peak T cell response. Across spike, vaccine-associated CD4 TCRs were found, dominant at 160-218 and 743-854. Of the AZD1222 recipients, only 5 to 7 were seropositive at baseline.

V was trimmed by 0 bases and J by 7 bases, leaving 21 bases between them. The CDR3 is 16 amino acids. CDR1 and CDR2 from the germline V gene are GTSNPN and SVGIG (reference sequence). TCRdb's copy holds only in-frame clones and misses some; the assay was immunoSEQ multiplex PCR. The sample includes around 90,000 clones, around nine tenths of them seen just once. This specimen consisted of peripheral blood, obtained on day 0 of AZD1222 vaccination. The rearrangement links TRBV30 to TRBJ1-2, with D unresolved. The clonotype was recovered from an adult in good health. The CDR3 nucleotides are TGTGCCTGGAGTGTAGACTACTCCGCAAGGGCGTCTGGCTACACCTTC. It is translated as CAWSVDYSARASGYTF.